The 19 T cell receptor beta chains given below trace back to one sample, sequenced in a study of CD8 T cells in Susac syndrome. The RNA input was roughly 0.45 to 1 ug, and it was reverse transcribed with random hexamers. TCRdb processed the immunoSEQ multiplex PCR reads anew with MiXCR; each CDR3 protein has one entry. The table shows 200,000 to 250,000 distinct CDR3 sequences, with over 90% occurring only once. Sequencing used CD4+ T cells from PBMCs. The receptor source for this set is a human donor with Susac syndrome.

This chain joins TRBV30 and TRBJ1-2; D remains ambiguous. V was clipped by 4 bases and J by 5 bases, with 14 bases between them. CDR3 length: 13 residues. Germline values: CDR1 GTSNPN, CDR2 SVGIG (reference sequence). CDR3 coding DNA: TGTGCCTGGACCCCTCGGAGACTTTATGGCTACACCTTC. It codes for CAWTPRRLYGYTF.

The chain is built from TRBV7-2 and TRBJ2-3, with 8 bases matching TRBD2. CDR1 SGHTA and CDR2 FQGNSA come from the germline V gene. The length of the CDR3 is 15 residues. V lost 3 bases, J lost 4 bases, and 6 bases stayed unmatched. As DNA, the CDR3 is TGTGCCAGCAGCTTGGACGGGGGGGGTGCAGATACGCAGTATTTT. Its protein product is CASSLDGGGADTQYF.

The V gene is TRBV4-2, the J gene TRBJ1-2; 8 positions match TRBD1. The germline CDR1 and CDR2 sequences are LGHNA and YNFKEQ. V was clipped by 4 bases and J by 3 bases; unmatched bases: 7. The CDR3 is 15 amino acids. This CDR3 reads CASSPSTGDHYGYTF. In nucleotides, the CDR3 is TGTGCCAGCAGCCCTTCGACAGGGGACCACTATGGCTACACCTTC.

The chain carries TRBV25-1 and TRBJ1-2; D remains unclear. The CDR3 contains 9 residues. Germline V CDR1 and CDR2: MGHDK, SYGVNS. The V gene lost 10 bases and the J gene lost 8 bases, with 8 bases spanning the gap. CDR3 nucleotide sequence: TGTGCCACCAAGGCGGGCTACACCTTC. It is translated as CATKAGYTF.

V is TRBV6-6 and J is TRBJ2-2, with a tentative D call TRBD1 (5 bases). Germline V CDR1 and CDR2: MNHNY, SVGAGI (reference sequence). There are 16 residues in the CDR3. V was shortened by 2 bases and J by 0 bases, with 10 bases between the two germline ends. CDR3 sequence: CASSYPKGSNTGELFF. The CDR3 nucleotides are TGTGCCAGCAGTTACCCTAAGGGGTCGAACACCGGGGAGCTGTTTTTT.

The J gene is TRBJ1-4, the V gene TRBV4-3; maybe TRBD1 (5 bases). With 0 bases removed from V and 5 bases from J, the gap between germline ends came to 10 bases. Germline assignment: CDR1 LGHNA and CDR2 YSLEER. The CDR3 has 15 residues. CDR3 sequence reads: CASSQEMAGNEKLFF. CDR3 in DNA: TGCGCCAGCAGCCAAGAAATGGCAGGGAATGAAAAACTGTTTTTT.

CDR3 amino acids: CSARSVGQGGETQYF. DNA of the CDR3: TGCAGTGCTAGAAGTGTGGGACAGGGAGGAGAGACCCAGTACTTC. The chain employs TRBV20-1 and TRBJ2-5, with 9 positions matching TRBD1. Germline CDR1 is DFQATT and CDR2 is SNEGSKA (reference sequence). Losses at the gene ends were 2 bases for V and 4 bases for J; bases not matched to a gene: 8. The CDR3 runs 15 residues.

The CDR3 reads CAFLQGGKGETQYF. The DNA of the CDR3 is TGTGCCTTCTTACAGGGGGGAAAGGGGGAGACCCAGTACTTC. The chain carries TRBV30 and TRBJ2-5; TRBD1 agrees at 8 bases. Germline trimming cut 7 bases from V and 5 bases from J; bases unmatched to any gene: 12. This CDR3 has 14 residues. Germline CDR1 reads GTSNPN; CDR2 reads SVGIG (reference sequence).

The CDR3 nucleotides are TGTGCCACCAGCAGAGATAGGCGACTAGCGGGGGGGCAAGATACGCAGTATTTT. Translation: CATSRDRRLAGGQDTQYF. The chain uses TRBV15 and TRBJ2-3, with 14 bases identical to TRBD2. This CDR3 is built from 18 residues. From germline, CDR1 is LNHNV and CDR2 YYDKDF (reference sequence). The junction had 7 bases not matched to a gene; V was cut back by 0 bases and J by 5 bases.

The chain links TRBV18 to TRBJ1-2; 10 bases agree with TRBD1. V gave up 1 base and J gave up 6 bases; unmatched junction bases: 2. Germline-derived CDR1 and CDR2 are KGHSH and LQKENI. The CDR3 contains 14 residues. The chain's CDR3 is CASSPLGTGDGYTF. Here the CDR3 DNA reads TGTGCCAGCTCACCACTCGGGACAGGGGATGGCTACACCTTC.

V and J are TRBV29-1 and TRBJ2-5; D is ambiguous. CDR3 length: 12 amino acids. In germline, CDR1 is SQVTM, CDR2 ANQGSEA. V shed 2 bases and J shed 2 bases, with 6 bases lying between them. The CDR3 DNA reads TGCAGCGTTGAAAGGCAGCAAGAGACCCAGTACTTC. Translated: CSVERQQETQYF.

This clonotype was seen a few times. The V gene is TRBV6-1, the J gene TRBJ2-3; D possibly corresponds to TRBD2 (5 bases). The CDR3 contains 11 residues. V lost 9 bases and J lost 5, with 9 bases in between. Germline-derived CDR1 and CDR2 are MNHNS and SASEGT. Written as DNA, the CDR3 is TGTGCCAGTAGCGAAATAGATACGCAGTATTTT. Its translation is CASSEIDTQYF.

V usage is TRBV4-3 and J usage is TRBJ2-4; perhaps TRBD2 as D (7 bases). Trimming removed 3 bases from V and 5 bases from J, with 20 bases in between. The V gene's germline CDR1 is LGHNA and CDR2 YSLEER. CDR3 length: 17 residues. CDR3 in amino acids: CASSQEQGGSWENIQYF. For the CDR3, the DNA is TGCGCCAGCAGCCAGGAACAGGGAGGGAGCTGGGAAAACATTCAGTACTTC.

V usage is TRBV11-2 and J usage is TRBJ1-2, with D possibly TRBD1 on 6 matching bases. The CDR3 covers 17 residues. Deletions cut 1 base from V and 7 bases from J, with 22 bases between. Looked up from germline, CDR1 is SGHAT and CDR2 is FQNNGV. The CDR3 nucleotides read TGTGCCAGCAGCTTAGGACTAGTCCTAGGGGGGGCTTTTGGCTACACCTTC. It codes for CASSLGLVLGGAFGYTF.

V is TRBV2 and J is TRBJ1-2; TRBD1 might be the D (6 bases). Trimming left V 5 bases short and J 2 bases short, with 12 bases between. This CDR3 has 14 amino acids. CDR1 is SNHLY and CDR2 is FYNNEI in the germline V gene. Written as DNA, the CDR3 is TGTGCCAGCAGTCCGGACAGCACCAACTATGGCTACACCTTC. Translation: CASSPDSTNYGYTF.

The chain uses TRBV20-1 and TRBJ1-3; perhaps TRBD1 as D (6 bases). The CDR3 totals 14 residues. Between the trimmed V and J ends, which lost 1 base and 4 bases, there was a span of 11 bases. The germline gives CDR1 DFQATT, CDR2 SNEGSKA (reference sequence). CDR3: CSARAGGRGNTIYF. In DNA form, the CDR3 reads TGCAGTGCTAGAGCCGGGGGCCGAGGAAACACCATATATTTT.

The J gene is TRBJ2-1, the V gene TRBV12-3 or TRBV12-4, with 9 bases fitting TRBD1. Trimming cost V 6 bases and J 6 bases; bases outside gene matches: 9. The CDR3 sequence is 15 residues long. The CDR3 nucleotides read TGTGCCAGCAGCTCGGGACAGGGTCGAGTCAATGAGCAGTTCTTC. Protein product: CASSSGQGRVNEQFF.

The rearrangement links TRBV29-1 to TRBJ1-2; TRBD1 aligns across 7 bases. The CDR3 runs to 13 residues. The J segment lost 4 bases and the V segment lost 4 bases, leaving 6 bases of the junction unmatched. From germline, CDR1 is SQVTM and CDR2 ANQGSEA. The DNA for the CDR3 is TGCAGCGTTGGGAGGGCAGGGGGCTATGGCTACACCTTC. As protein: CSVGRAGGYGYTF.

A single count supports this clonotype. V gene TRBV10-3 combines with J gene TRBJ2-2, with a tentative D call TRBD2 (5 bases). Germline CDR1 reads ENHRY; CDR2 reads SYGVKD. The CDR3 is 11 amino acids. Deletions cut 8 bases from V and 4 bases from J, with 5 bases between. As DNA, the CDR3 is TGTGCCATCGAGGGCACCGGGGAGCTGTTTTTT. Its translation: CAIEGTGELFF.